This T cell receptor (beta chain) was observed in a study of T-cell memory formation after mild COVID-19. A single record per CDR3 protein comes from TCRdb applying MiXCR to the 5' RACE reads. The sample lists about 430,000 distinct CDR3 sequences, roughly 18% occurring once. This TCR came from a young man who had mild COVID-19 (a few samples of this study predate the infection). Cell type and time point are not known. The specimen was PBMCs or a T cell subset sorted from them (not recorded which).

The CDR3 loop is CASSLAKQGYGYTF. The CDR3 DNA is TGTGCCAGCAGCTTGGCCAAACAGGGCTATGGCTACACCTTC. The chain joins TRBV5-6 to TRBJ1-2, with a possible D match to TRBD1 (6 bases). Germline V gives CDR1 SGHDT, CDR2 YYEEEE. V lost 0 bases and J 4 bases, leaving 10 bases between the germline ends. The CDR3 is made up of 14 amino acids. The variable domain in full, completed from reference TRBV5-6 and TRBJ1-2, reads DAGVTQSPTHLIKTRGQQVTLRCSPKSGHDTVSWYQQALGQGPQFIFQYYEEEERQRGNFPDRFSGHQFPNYSSELNVNALLLGDSALYLCASSLAKQGYGYTFGSGTRLTVV.